A selection of T cell receptor beta chains follows, all from one sample in a study of shared clonotypes between healthy human individuals. Profiling relied on immunoSEQ multiplex PCR, and the TCRdb table lists in-frame clones only, not all of them. The profile shows around 600,000 clones, about 98% of them singletons. The sequenced material came from naive CD8+ T cells sorted from blood. Receptor source: a man aged 25-45 years in good health. Both conserved end residues are part of each CDR3. Each record gives: D gene, V gene, clone size, J gene, CDR3 protein, CDR3 DNA. A D gene is named only where the DNA matches it firmly. Clone size is shown for a subset of rows, as once, few, many or a class of expanded clone.

d_call: -
v_call: TRBV7-2
clone_size: -
j_call: TRBJ2-7
cdr3_aa: CASSLAQDSGLAYEQYF
cdr3_nt: TGTGCCAGCAGCTTAGCGCAGGATTCAGGCCTCGCCTACGAGCAGTACTTC

d_call: -
v_call: TRBV10-1
clone_size: -
j_call: TRBJ2-1
cdr3_aa: CASSEPGTNEQFF
cdr3_nt: TGCGCCAGCAGTGAACCGGGGACCAATGAGCAGTTCTTC

d_call: -
v_call: TRBV11-2
clone_size: -
j_call: TRBJ2-7
cdr3_aa: CASSLEGSGSYEQYF
cdr3_nt: TGTGCCAGCAGCTTAGAAGGGAGTGGGTCCTACGAGCAGTACTTC

d_call: TRBD1
v_call: TRBV2
clone_size: -
j_call: TRBJ1-5
cdr3_aa: CASSGQGEFLRQPQHF
cdr3_nt: TGTGCCAGCAGTGGACAGGGTGAATTTTTAAGGCAGCCCCAGCATTTT

d_call: -
v_call: TRBV2
clone_size: -
j_call: TRBJ2-1
cdr3_aa: CASGMSVYNNEQFF
cdr3_nt: TGTGCCAGCGGGATGTCGGTATACAACAATGAGCAGTTCTTC

d_call: TRBD1
v_call: TRBV9
clone_size: -
j_call: TRBJ2-6
cdr3_aa: CASSVVGQGWSASGANVLTF
cdr3_nt: TGTGCCAGCAGCGTAGTAGGACAGGGGTGGTCAGCCTCTGGGGCCAACGTCCTGACTTTC

d_call: TRBD1
v_call: TRBV9
clone_size: -
j_call: TRBJ1-1
cdr3_aa: CASSASGQGATEAFF
cdr3_nt: TGTGCCAGCAGCGCCAGCGGACAGGGGGCCACTGAAGCTTTCTTT

d_call: TRBD2
v_call: TRBV6-1
clone_size: -
j_call: TRBJ2-3
cdr3_aa: CASSEDGRTFTDTQYF
cdr3_nt: TGTGCCAGCAGTGAAGACGGGAGGACGTTCACAGATACGCAGTATTTT

d_call: -
v_call: TRBV7-8
clone_size: once
j_call: TRBJ2-7
cdr3_aa: CASSLQGAPSYEQYF
cdr3_nt: TGTGCCAGCAGCTTACAAGGGGCCCCCTCCTACGAGCAGTACTTC

d_call: -
v_call: TRBV2
clone_size: -
j_call: TRBJ1-1
cdr3_aa: CATVAGEAFF
cdr3_nt: TGTGCCACCGTGGCGGGTGAAGCTTTCTTT

d_call: -
v_call: TRBV11-2
clone_size: -
j_call: TRBJ2-1
cdr3_aa: CASSSLGLDNEQFF
cdr3_nt: TGTGCCAGCAGCTCCCTTGGACTTGACAATGAGCAGTTCTTC

d_call: TRBD1
v_call: TRBV15
clone_size: -
j_call: TRBJ2-2
cdr3_aa: CATSRGQGENTGELFF
cdr3_nt: TGTGCCACCAGCAGAGGACAGGGGGAAAATACCGGGGAGCTGTTTTTT

d_call: TRBD2
v_call: TRBV5-1
clone_size: -
j_call: TRBJ2-7
cdr3_aa: CASSTGLAGGDEQYF
cdr3_nt: TGCGCCAGCAGCACTGGACTAGCGGGAGGGGACGAGCAGTACTTC

d_call: -
v_call: TRBV11-3
clone_size: -
j_call: TRBJ2-1
cdr3_aa: CASSADLNEQFF
cdr3_nt: TGTGCCAGCAGCGCAGACTTGAATGAGCAGTTCTTC

d_call: TRBD2
v_call: TRBV10-1
clone_size: -
j_call: TRBJ2-1
cdr3_aa: CASSDDSGSSYNEQFF
cdr3_nt: TGCGCCAGCAGCGACGATAGCGGGAGCTCCTACAATGAGCAGTTCTTC

d_call: -
v_call: TRBV15
clone_size: -
j_call: TRBJ2-1
cdr3_aa: CATSRATTLNNEQFF
cdr3_nt: TGTGCCACCAGCAGAGCAACGACCCTGAACAATGAGCAGTTCTTC

d_call: TRBD2
v_call: TRBV27
clone_size: -
j_call: TRBJ2-5
cdr3_aa: CASSPSGLAVGETQYF
cdr3_nt: TGTGCCAGCAGCCCTTCTGGACTAGCGGTCGGAGAGACCCAGTACTTC

d_call: -
v_call: TRBV9
clone_size: -
j_call: TRBJ1-1
cdr3_aa: CASSTSSGITLNTEAFF
cdr3_nt: TGTGCCAGCAGCACATCTTCCGGGATTACGCTGAACACTGAAGCTTTCTTT

d_call: -
v_call: TRBV5-1
clone_size: -
j_call: TRBJ2-1
cdr3_aa: CASSWLGSVNNEQFF
cdr3_nt: TGCGCCAGCAGCTGGTTGGGGTCGGTGAACAATGAGCAGTTCTTC

d_call: -
v_call: TRBV27
clone_size: -
j_call: TRBJ2-7
cdr3_aa: CASSLNRNGFSYEQYF
cdr3_nt: TGTGCCAGCAGTTTAAATCGTAACGGTTTCTCCTACGAGCAGTACTTC

d_call: -
v_call: TRBV30
clone_size: -
j_call: TRBJ2-7
cdr3_aa: CAWSVSERSDEQYF
cdr3_nt: TGTGCCTGGAGTGTATCAGAACGTAGTGACGAGCAGTACTTC

d_call: -
v_call: TRBV7-8
clone_size: -
j_call: TRBJ2-7
cdr3_aa: CASSTTRYYAEQYF
cdr3_nt: TGTGCCAGCAGCACCACACGGTACTACGCGGAGCAGTACTTC

d_call: TRBD1
v_call: TRBV19
clone_size: -
j_call: TRBJ2-2
cdr3_aa: CASSQRGPGQGNTGELFF
cdr3_nt: TGTGCCAGTAGCCAACGGGGTCCGGGACAGGGAAACACCGGGGAGCTGTTTTTT

d_call: -
v_call: TRBV11-2
clone_size: -
j_call: TRBJ2-2
cdr3_aa: CASRALPAGELFF
cdr3_nt: TGTGCCAGCAGGGCCCTCCCTGCCGGGGAGCTGTTTTTT

d_call: TRBD2
v_call: TRBV7-9
clone_size: -
j_call: TRBJ2-3
cdr3_aa: CASSPPPGDYPTDTQYF
cdr3_nt: TGTGCCAGCAGCCCTCCCCCTGGGGACTACCCCACAGATACGCAGTATTTT

d_call: TRBD2
v_call: TRBV7-9
clone_size: once
j_call: TRBJ2-3
cdr3_aa: CASSSFGTRRVGTDTQYF
cdr3_nt: TGTGCCAGCAGCTCATTCGGGACTAGGAGGGTGGGCACAGATACGCAGTATTTT

d_call: -
v_call: TRBV27
clone_size: -
j_call: TRBJ2-7
cdr3_aa: CASSLGQGGYEQYF
cdr3_nt: TGTGCCAGCAGTTTAGGGCAGGGTGGGTACGAGCAGTACTTC

d_call: -
v_call: TRBV30
clone_size: -
j_call: TRBJ2-3
cdr3_aa: CAWSPPLGPDTQYF
cdr3_nt: TGTGCCTGGAGTCCCCCGCTGGGCCCAGATACGCAGTATTTT

d_call: -
v_call: TRBV9
clone_size: -
j_call: TRBJ1-2
cdr3_aa: CASSAPYGYTF
cdr3_nt: TGTGCCAGCAGCGCTCCTTATGGCTACACCTTC

d_call: -
v_call: TRBV9
clone_size: -
j_call: TRBJ1-5
cdr3_aa: CASSLSGLSNQPQHF
cdr3_nt: TGTGCCAGCAGTCTGTCGGGTCTTAGCAATCAGCCCCAGCATTTT

d_call: TRBD1
v_call: TRBV11-2
clone_size: -
j_call: TRBJ2-5
cdr3_aa: CASSLARGWETQYF
cdr3_nt: TGTGCCAGCAGCTTAGCCAGGGGGTGGGAGACCCAGTACTTC

d_call: -
v_call: TRBV7-3
clone_size: once
j_call: TRBJ1-5
cdr3_aa: CASSLRWGTLPKVHF
cdr3_nt: TGTGCCAGCAGCTTAAGGTGGGGGACACTCCCAAAGGTACATTTT

d_call: TRBD2
v_call: TRBV7-7
clone_size: -
j_call: TRBJ2-1
cdr3_aa: CASSLDSLAGSGNEQFF
cdr3_nt: TGTGCTAGCAGCTTAGATTCCCTAGCGGGAAGCGGGAATGAGCAGTTCTTC

d_call: TRBD2
v_call: TRBV30
clone_size: -
j_call: TRBJ2-7
cdr3_aa: CAWSVAAGIYEQYF
cdr3_nt: TGTGCCTGGAGTGTAGCAGCGGGAATCTACGAGCAGTACTTC

d_call: -
v_call: TRBV6-5
clone_size: once
j_call: TRBJ2-5
cdr3_aa: CASSYSTDHQETQYF
cdr3_nt: TGTGCCAGCAGTTACTCGACGGATCACCAAGAGACCCAGTACTTC

d_call: -
v_call: TRBV5-4
clone_size: -
j_call: TRBJ2-3
cdr3_aa: CASSLRSGSTDTQYF
cdr3_nt: TGTGCCAGCAGCTTGAGGAGCGGCAGCACAGATACGCAGTATTTT

d_call: -
v_call: TRBV19
clone_size: -
j_call: TRBJ2-7
cdr3_aa: CASSAGGSYEQYF
cdr3_nt: TGTGCCAGTTCGGCAGGGGGGTCCTACGAGCAGTACTTC